These 2 T cell receptor beta chains came from one sample sequenced in a study of regulatory T cells in long-lasting Graves disease. Time point indicated: newly diagnosed GD, antithyroid drugs for less than 3 months. TCR sequences were obtained from RNA taken from PBMCs. Construction of TCR beta libraries relied on iRepertoire HTBI primers and on Arm-PCR targeting CDR3 regions. In TCRdb, the multiplex PCR reads were re-called with MiXCR into one record per CDR3 protein. The profile covers about 470,000 distinct CDR3 sequences, with about 17% appearing a single time and more than 10% taken by the ten largest. These data were also filed under a second study, of T cells in Graves' hyperthyroidism and ophthalmopathy.

The sequencing here drew on peripheral blood mononuclear cells (PBMCs), taken at new diagnosis, from a patient treated with antithyroid drugs. The source is a man aged 40-55 years with Graves disease.

This clonotype was observed a few times. The chain has TRBV30 and TRBJ2-3; 8 nucleotides match TRBD1. V lost 3 bases to trimming and J lost 5 bases; unmatched junction nucleotides: 4. The germline V gene encodes CDR1 GTSNPN and CDR2 SVGIG (reference sequence). The CDR3 length is 13 residues. This CDR3 reads CAWSDTGGDTQYF. As DNA, the CDR3 is TGTGCCTGGAGCGATACAGGGGGAGATACGCAGTATTTT.

This clonotype was picked up a small number of times. The chain couples TRBV12-3 or TRBV12-4 to TRBJ1-2; D might be TRBD1 (5 bases). V was pared by 6 bases and J by 7 bases, with 18 bases between. The CDR3 extends over 14 amino acids. CDR3 sequence (DNA): TGTGCCAGCAGCCCTGGAGGGGAAGGGTTTGGCTACACCTTC. It encodes CASSPGGEGFGYTF.